The T cell receptor beta chain described here comes from a study of cytomegalovirus exposure and HLA in healthy donors. A remark on this clone: Its antigen is still unknown.

60 Vbeta and 13 Jbeta primers were used in PCR. Profiled with immunoSEQ multiplex PCR; TCRdb holds only in-frame clones, not every one. The data contain 150,000 to 200,000 clones, around 86% of them seen just once; the ten biggest clones take up about 0.98%. Study findings and constraints: With later analysis, a missense DCLRE1C variant became linked to TCR beta V- and J-gene trimming. The sole available immune exposure information was CMV serostatus.

V was shortened by 7 bases and J by 0 bases, with 22 bases between the two germline ends. This CDR3 is built from 17 residues. Germline V gene data show CDR1 as MNHEY and CDR2 as SMNVEV (reference sequence). In nominal health when sampled, donors likely had unrecorded immune exposures nonetheless. This chain joins TRBV27 and TRBJ2-7, with D possibly matching TRBD1 (6 bases). Specimen: PBMCs. The receptor was derived from a girl aged 2-10 years in good health and CMV-seropositive. CDR3 in amino acids: CASTQMLGAYPSYEQYF. In nucleotides, the CDR3 is TGTGCCAGCACCCAAATGTTGGGGGCATACCCCTCCTACGAGCAGTACTTC.